The rows below give T cell receptor beta chains drawn from one sample of a study of control samples from healthy donors and cancer patients. Assay used: immunoSEQ multiplex PCR; TCRdb lists only in-frame clones, some missing. The data show about 130,000 clones, roughly 95% seen once. The sequencing sample was made of blood. The receptors come from a man aged 30-40 years in good health. Each CDR3 is given with its conserved first and last residue. D genes are given only for firm matches. The size field is filled for only some rows; it gives once, few, many or a size class.

D,J,V,size,CDR3,DNA
-,TRBJ2-3,TRBV4-3,-,CASSQEGETDTQYF,TGCGCCAGCAGCCAAGAAGGGGAAACAGATACGCAGTATTTT
-,TRBJ1-6,TRBV27,-,CASSFQGRYSNSPLHF,TGTGCCAGCAGTTTCCAGGGTCGATATAGTAATTCACCCCTCCACTTT
-,TRBJ2-3,TRBV7-9,-,CASSSWGTDTQYF,TGTGCCAGCAGCTCCTGGGGCACAGATACGCAGTATTTT
TRBD1,TRBJ2-7,TRBV6-2/TRBV6-3,-,CASSLRDRGHYEQYF,TGTGCCAGCAGTCTAAGGGACAGGGGGCACTACGAGCAGTACTTC
TRBD1,TRBJ1-1,TRBV15,-,CATSRTGVTEAFF,TGTGCCACCAGCAGGACAGGGGTCACTGAAGCTTTCTTT
TRBD1,TRBJ1-4,TRBV4-1,-,CASSQGPGGSTNEKLFF,TGCGCCAGCAGCCAGGGGCCAGGGGGCTCAACTAATGAAAAACTGTTTTTT
-,TRBJ1-5,TRBV12-3/TRBV12-4,once,CASSYSNQPQHF,TGTGCCAGCAGTTATAGCAATCAGCCCCAGCATTTT
TRBD2,TRBJ2-1,TRBV29-1,-,CSAQTSGGTNNEQFF,TGCAGCGCTCAGACTAGCGGGGGGACCAACAATGAGCAGTTCTTC
-,TRBJ1-5,TRBV27,-,CASKKTRGGQPQHF,TGTGCCAGCAAGAAAACGAGGGGAGGTCAGCCCCAGCATTTT
-,TRBJ1-2,TRBV30,-,CAWSVSQGWGYTF,TGTGCCTGGAGTGTATCCCAGGGTTGGGGCTACACCTTC
TRBD1,TRBJ1-2,TRBV27,-,CASRMTGRDGYTF,TGTGCCAGCAGGATGACAGGGAGGGATGGCTACACCTTC
-,TRBJ2-2,TRBV5-6,-,CASSRFAGELFF,TGTGCCAGCAGCCGCTTCGCCGGGGAGCTGTTTTTT
-,TRBJ1-6,TRBV21-1,-,CASSKAVEDSRDSPLHF,TGTGCCAGCAGCAAGGCCGTTGAGGACAGTAGGGATTCACCCCTCCACTTT
TRBD1,TRBJ1-5,TRBV6-5,-,CASSAGAQGQPQHF,TGTGCCAGCAGCGCAGGGGCACAGGGGCAGCCCCAGCATTTT
-,TRBJ1-3,TRBV4-3,-,CASSQDPRGSSGNTIYF,TGCGCCAGCAGCCAAGATCCTAGGGGGAGCTCTGGAAACACCATATATTTT
-,TRBJ2-7,TRBV18,-,CASSPPSDVSVSYEQYF,TGTGCCAGCTCACCACCTTCGGACGTCTCGGTCTCCTACGAGCAGTACTTC
-,TRBJ2-7,TRBV19,-,CASSKGTPYEQYF,TGTGCCAGTAGTAAGGGAACACCCTACGAGCAGTACTTC
TRBD1,TRBJ2-3,TRBV7-9,-,CASSPTGDTDTQYF,TGTGCCAGCAGCCCGACAGGGGATACAGATACGCAGTATTTT
TRBD2,TRBJ2-7,TRBV5-4,-,CASSFIAGGTYEQYF,TGTGCCAGCAGCTTTATAGCGGGGGGGACCTACGAGCAGTACTTC
-,TRBJ1-2,TRBV27,-,CASRESNYGYTF,TGTGCCAGCAGAGAATCGAACTATGGCTACACCTTC
-,TRBJ1-2,TRBV6-5,-,CASREDRNGYTF,TGTGCCAGCAGGGAGGACAGAAATGGCTACACCTTC
-,TRBJ1-5,TRBV27,-,CASGFRAGQPQHF,TGTGCCAGCGGGTTTCGGGCCGGTCAGCCCCAGCATTTT
-,TRBJ2-3,TRBV5-1,-,CASSLPGVEDTQYF,TGCGCCAGCAGCTTACCAGGGGTGGAAGATACGCAGTATTTT